Below are 5 T cell receptor beta chains sequenced from a single sample in a study of T cells in localized non-small cell lung cancer. TCRdb's table, derived via immunoSEQ multiplex PCR, lists solely in-frame clones and lacks some. The sample records roughly 34,000 clones, approximately 81% being singletons. This specimen consisted of peripheral blood, obtained before any cancer treatment. These TCRs come from a male donor aged 60 or older with stage II squamous cell lung carcinoma.

This rearrangement joins TRBV27 to TRBJ2-5; D gene ambiguous. The CDR3 loop spans 12 amino acids. V lost 5 bases and J lost 4, with 8 bases in between. CDR1 is MNHEY and CDR2 is SMNVEV in the germline V gene (reference sequence). The DNA of the CDR3 is TGTGCCAGCAGTCCACCCGTAGAGACCCAGTACTTC. Translating gives CASSPPVETQYF.

The rearrangement links TRBV7-9 to TRBJ1-5; D is unclear. The V end lost 6 bases, the J end lost 3 bases, and 24 bases lay between the germline ends. This CDR3 has 18 residues. Per germline, CDR1 SEHNR and CDR2 FQNEAQ (reference sequence). CDR3 bases: TGTGCCAGCAGTTCCTCTCCGTGGTGGTCTGCCCCCAATCAGCCCCAGCATTTT. It encodes CASSSSPWWSAPNQPQHF.

The rearrangement joins TRBV7-8 to TRBJ1-3; TRBD1 agrees at 8 bases. CDR3 length equals 15 residues. CDR1 is SGHVS and CDR2 is FQNEAQ in the germline V gene. V gave up 5 bases and J gave up 4 bases; unmatched junction bases: 7. CDR3 sequence: CASSPDRGVGNTIYF. CDR3 bases: TGTGCCAGCAGCCCCGACAGGGGAGTGGGAAACACCATATATTTT.

The V gene is TRBV7-9, the J gene TRBJ2-7; TRBD2 agrees at 11 bases. CDR1 and CDR2 (germline): SEHNR, FQNEAQ (reference sequence). CDR3 length: 15 residues. J was trimmed by 3 bases and V by 2 bases; bases with no gene match: 3. CDR3 residues: CASSLSLAGGYEQYF. CDR3 nucleotide sequence: TGTGCCAGCAGCTTAAGCCTAGCGGGAGGCTACGAGCAGTACTTC.

The chain has TRBV18 and TRBJ2-3; the D is unclear. The germline V gene encodes CDR1 KGHSH and CDR2 LQKENI. Deletions cut 5 bases from V and 2 bases from J, with 8 bases between. CDR3 length: 13 amino acids. The chain's CDR3 is CASSAEHTDTQYF. The CDR3, as DNA: TGTGCCAGCTCAGCCGAACACACAGATACGCAGTATTTT.